The next 21 T cell receptor beta chains were all read from a single sample in a study of T cells after yellow fever vaccination. TCRdb reanalysed the 5' RACE reads using MiXCR and keeps one entry per CDR3 protein. The sample records about 340,000 distinct CDR3 sequences, around 3.9% being singletons. Sample: PBMCs, taken 5 days after the yellow fever booster vaccination. All receptors come from a man younger than 35 who received the YFV17D yellow fever vaccine.

This clonotype has at least ten counts. The chain is built from TRBV18 and TRBJ2-1; TRBD2 aligns across 15 bases. Germline-derived CDR1 and CDR2 are KGHSH and LQKENI. This CDR3 has 16 amino acids. V lost 4 bases and J lost 8; bases outside the gene matches: 6. The chain's CDR3 is CASSRRTSGGADEQFF. The CDR3 DNA follows: TGTGCCAGCTCACGAAGGACTAGCGGGGGGGCTGATGAGCAGTTCTTC.

V usage is TRBV24-1 and J usage is TRBJ2-2, with D uncertain. Germline V gene data show CDR1 as KGHDR and CDR2 as SFDVKD. The CDR3 runs 14 residues. Trimming cost V 6 bases and J 5 bases, with 12 bases left between them. The CDR3 nucleotides are TGTGCCACCAGTCAAACACTGGGAACCGGGGAGCTGTTTTTT. Translation gives CATSQTLGTGELFF.

This clonotype was counted a single time. The J gene is TRBJ2-7, the V gene TRBV5-6; D uncertain. V lost 0 bases to trimming and J lost 5 bases, with 15 bases between them. From germline, CDR1 is SGHDT and CDR2 YYEEEE. The CDR3 is 15 amino acids. DNA for the CDR3: TGTGCCAGCAGCTTGGATCTCGGTCCGGCCAACGAGCAGTACGTC. It encodes CASSLDLGPANEQYV.

In its sample, this clonotype was seen a few times. This chain links TRBV3-1 with TRBJ2-5, with a weak D call TRBD1 (6 bases). Looked up from germline, CDR1 is LGHDT and CDR2 is YNNKEL (reference sequence). CDR3 length equals 15 residues. V was pared by 0 bases and J by 4 bases, with 12 bases between. The CDR3: CASSQEQGTGETQYF. The CDR3 nucleotides are TGTGCCAGCAGCCAAGAACAGGGAACCGGAGAGACCCAGTACTTC.

V usage is TRBV11-2 and J usage is TRBJ2-2, with TRBD2 identical over 7 bases. The CDR3 length is 18 residues. The germline V gene encodes CDR1 SGHAT and CDR2 FQNNGV. Trimming at V came to 3 bases and at J to 1 base, leaving 11 bases not matched to a gene. The CDR3 is CASSFRLATSLNTGELFF. CDR3 bases: TGTGCCAGCAGCTTCAGACTAGCCACTTCCCTGAACACCGGGGAGCTGTTTTTT.

This clonotype occurred many times. J is TRBJ1-1 and V is TRBV7-8; 7 bases match TRBD1. J lost 3 bases, V lost 6 bases, and 19 bases had no gene match. Per germline, CDR1 SGHVS and CDR2 FQNEAQ. The CDR3 totals 18 residues. CDR3 region: CASRYRITGYRGDTEAFF. For the CDR3, the DNA is TGTGCCAGCAGATATCGGATAACAGGGTACAGGGGCGACACTGAAGCTTTCTTT.

This clonotype was seen a handful of times. The chain uses TRBV20-1 and TRBJ2-5; D could derive from TRBD1 or TRBD2 (6 bases each). The CDR3 length is 14 residues. Germline CDR1 DFQATT, CDR2 SNEGSKA (reference sequence). The ends were cut back, 1 base at V and 3 bases at J, with 12 bases in the middle. The CDR3 nucleotides read TGCAGTGCTAGAGGGGGGGACACCAAAGAGACCCAGTACTTC. Residues: CSARGGDTKETQYF.

Only a few counts were recorded for this clonotype. The chain recombines TRBV6-5 with TRBJ2-5, with TRBD2 as a possible D gene (7 bases). The CDR3 consists of 14 residues. V lost 2 bases and J lost 4, with 11 bases in between. Germline assignment: CDR1 MNHEY and CDR2 SVGAGI. The CDR3 here is CASSYVGGRETQYF. CDR3 coding DNA: TGTGCCAGCAGTTACGTGGGGGGGCGAGAGACCCAGTACTTC.

The chain carries TRBV7-2 and TRBJ1-1; D unclear. The CDR3 totals 15 residues. Germline loops: CDR1 SGHTA, CDR2 FQGNSA. Trimming removed 1 base at V and 3 bases at J, with 12 bases between. This CDR3 is CASSLEVGGDTEAFF. The CDR3 DNA sequence: TGTGCCAGCAGCTTAGAGGTCGGTGGGGACACTGAAGCTTTCTTT.

This clonotype has a count of ten or more. This chain joins TRBV29-1 and TRBJ2-3; D gene uncertain. The CDR3 is 10 residues long. Trimming shortened V by 6 bases and J by 6 bases, and 7 bases separated the two germline ends. CDR1 is SQVTM and CDR2 is ANQGSEA in the germline V gene. Here the CDR3 reads CSVGSDTQYF. In DNA, the CDR3 is TGCAGCGTGGGGTCCGATACGCAGTATTTT.

The chain links TRBV13 to TRBJ2-4, with unresolved D. CDR3 length: 14 residues. V was trimmed by 3 bases and J by 0 bases, leaving 6 bases between them. CDR1 is PRHDT and CDR2 is FYEKMQ in the germline V gene (reference sequence). The CDR3 DNA reads TGTGCCAGCAGCTTGCGACTAGCCAAAAACATTCAGTACTTC. Protein product: CASSLRLAKNIQYF.

This clonotype has a handful of counts. The chain employs TRBV6-5 and TRBJ2-7; 8 bases match TRBD1. CDR1 MNHEY and CDR2 SVGAGI come from the germline V gene. J was trimmed by 6 bases and V by 6 bases; bases with no gene match: 4. The CDR3 has 12 amino acids. CDR3 protein: CASSATGVEQYF. For the CDR3, the DNA is TGTGCCAGCAGCGCGACAGGGGTCGAGCAGTACTTC.

The chain is built from TRBV6-2 or TRBV6-3 and TRBJ2-1, with unresolved D. Germline V gene sequence: CDR1 MNHEY, CDR2 SVGEGT. The CDR3 length is 13 residues. V was trimmed by 7 bases and J by 2 bases, leaving 9 bases between them. As DNA, the CDR3 is TGTGCCAGCAATCATCGCGCCTACAATGAGCAGTTCTTC. Protein product: CASNHRAYNEQFF.

The gene calls are TRBV2 and TRBJ2-7, with D maybe TRBD1 (5 bases). CDR1 SNHLY and CDR2 FYNNEI come from the germline V gene. V lost 6 bases and J lost 0, with 9 bases in between. This CDR3 has 13 residues. The CDR3: CASRRTHSYEQYF. CDR3 nucleotide sequence: TGTGCCAGCAGGCGGACACACTCCTACGAGCAGTACTTC.

Here the CDR3 DNA reads TGTGCCAGCAGCTTAAGCATCCTAGCTAGCACAGATACGCAGTATTTT. As protein: CASSLSILASTDTQYF. The genes are TRBV7-2 and TRBJ2-3; D possibly corresponds to TRBD2 (5 bases). Germline V lookup: CDR1 SGHTA, CDR2 FQGNSA. The CDR3 extends over 16 amino acids. Trimming shortened V by 2 bases and J by 0 bases, and 12 bases separated the two germline ends.

This clonotype came up many times. The chain joins TRBV5-4 to TRBJ1-3; possible D gene TRBD1, 5 bases. Trimming left V 3 bases short and J 5 bases short, with 18 bases between. Germline-derived CDR1 and CDR2 are SGHNT and YYREEE (reference sequence). The CDR3 sequence is 16 residues long. CDR3 DNA: TGTGCCAGCAGCTACCCCAACGGGGGTGCCCGAAACACCATATATTTT. Translating gives CASSYPNGGARNTIYF.

The chain joins TRBV6-6 to TRBJ2-3, with 8 bases aligning to TRBD2. The V segment lost 6 bases and the J segment 7 bases; nucleotides outside the gene matches: 9. Per germline, CDR1 MNHNY and CDR2 SVGAGI (reference sequence). This CDR3 is built from 14 residues. This CDR3 reads CASRTAGASNTQYF. DNA of the CDR3: TGTGCCAGCAGAACAGCGGGGGCCTCAAATACGCAGTATTTT.

The rearrangement uses TRBV19 and TRBJ2-2, with D possibly called TRBD1 or TRBD2 (6 bases each). This CDR3 is 17 amino acids long. CDR1 is LNHDA and CDR2 is SQIVND in the germline V gene (reference sequence). V was trimmed by 0 bases and J by 2 bases, leaving 13 bases between them. The CDR3 reads CASSIDSGGQNTGELFF. DNA for the CDR3: TGTGCCAGTAGTATAGATTCCGGGGGACAAAACACCGGGGAGCTGTTTTTT.

This clonotype has ten or more counts. J is TRBJ1-2 and V is TRBV7-8; D remains unclear. V dropped 1 base and J dropped 0 bases, with 9 bases sitting between them. Germline-derived CDR1 and CDR2 are SGHVS and FQNEAQ. The CDR3 runs to 15 residues. CDR3 in amino acids: CASSLVFGSNYGYTF. The CDR3 DNA reads TGTGCCAGCAGCTTAGTTTTTGGGTCTAACTATGGCTACACCTTC.

This clonotype was counted ten times or more. The gene calls are TRBV7-8 and TRBJ1-5; tentatively, D is TRBD1 (5 bases). Trimming left V 4 bases short and J 2 bases short, with 15 bases between. CDR1 is SGHVS and CDR2 is FQNEAQ in the germline V gene. The CDR3 totals 16 residues. CDR3 nucleotides: TGTGCCAGCAGCTCCCACGACAGCGGGGGCAATCAGCCCCAGCATTTT. Translating it yields CASSSHDSGGNQPQHF.

This clonotype occurred a few times. The chain recombines TRBV6-6 with TRBJ2-1; 11 nucleotides match TRBD1. The germline CDR1 and CDR2 sequences are MNHNY and SVGAGI (reference sequence). V shed 6 bases, J shed 5 bases, and the junction held 3 bases outside the gene matches. The CDR3 covers 14 residues. CDR3 region: CASRRTGGHNEQFF. Written as DNA, the CDR3 is TGTGCCAGCAGGCGGACAGGGGGCCACAATGAGCAGTTCTTC.